This TCR beta chain was sequenced in a study of cytomegalovirus exposure and HLA in healthy donors. 60 Vbeta and 13 Jbeta primers were used in PCR. TCRdb keeps only in-frame clones here, not all; method: immunoSEQ multiplex PCR. The sample shows 250,000 to 350,000 clones, just over 85% of them seen only once. The V end lost 6 bases, the J end lost 5 bases, and 14 bases lay between the germline ends. The germline CDR1 and CDR2 sequences are GTSNPN and SVGIG (reference sequence). The CDR3 runs to 13 residues. The TCR comes from a middle-aged man in good health and CMV-seropositive. The V call is TRBV30, the J call TRBJ1-5; D gene uncertain. The source material was PBMCs. The CDR3 DNA reads as TGTGCCTGTTCACACGAAACCTATCAGCCCCAGCATTTT. It translates to CACSHETYQPQHF.